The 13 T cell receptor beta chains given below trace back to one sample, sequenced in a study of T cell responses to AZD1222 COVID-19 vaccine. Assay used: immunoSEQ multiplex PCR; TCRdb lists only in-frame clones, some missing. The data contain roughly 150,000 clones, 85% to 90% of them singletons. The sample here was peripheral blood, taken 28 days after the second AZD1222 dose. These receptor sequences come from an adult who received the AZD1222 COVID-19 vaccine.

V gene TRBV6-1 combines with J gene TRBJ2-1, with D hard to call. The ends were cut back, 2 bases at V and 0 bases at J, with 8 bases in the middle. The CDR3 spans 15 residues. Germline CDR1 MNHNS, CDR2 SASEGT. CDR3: CASSEREYSYNEQFF. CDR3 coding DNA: TGTGCCAGCAGTGAACGAGAATACTCCTACAATGAGCAGTTCTTC.

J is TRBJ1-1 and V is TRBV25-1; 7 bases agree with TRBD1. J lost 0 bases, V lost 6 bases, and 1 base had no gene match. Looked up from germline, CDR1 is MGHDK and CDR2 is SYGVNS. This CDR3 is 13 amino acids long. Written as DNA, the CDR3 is TGTGCCAGCAGGGGACAGCTGAACACTGAAGCTTTCTTT. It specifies CASRGQLNTEAFF.

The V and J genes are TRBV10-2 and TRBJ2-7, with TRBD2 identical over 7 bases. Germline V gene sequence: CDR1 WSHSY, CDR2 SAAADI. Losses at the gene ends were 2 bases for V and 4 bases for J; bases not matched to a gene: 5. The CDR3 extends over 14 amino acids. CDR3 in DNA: TGCGCCAGCAGTGAGGCTAGCGGAGGTTACGAGCAGTACTTC. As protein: CASSEASGGYEQYF.

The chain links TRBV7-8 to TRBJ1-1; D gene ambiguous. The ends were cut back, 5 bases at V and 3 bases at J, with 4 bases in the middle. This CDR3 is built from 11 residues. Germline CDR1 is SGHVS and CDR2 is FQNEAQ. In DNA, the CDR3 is TGTGCCAGCAGCAGAGACACTGAAGCTTTCTTT. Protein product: CASSRDTEAFF.

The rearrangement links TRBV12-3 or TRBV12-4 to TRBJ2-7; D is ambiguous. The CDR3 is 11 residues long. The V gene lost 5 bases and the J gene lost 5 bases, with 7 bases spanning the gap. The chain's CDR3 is CASSTSNEQYF. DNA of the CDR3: TGTGCCAGCAGTACTTCTAACGAGCAGTACTTC.

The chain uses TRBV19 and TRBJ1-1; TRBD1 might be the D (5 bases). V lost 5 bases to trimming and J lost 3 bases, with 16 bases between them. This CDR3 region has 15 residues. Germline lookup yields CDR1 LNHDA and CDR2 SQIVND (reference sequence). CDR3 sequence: CASSPRAGDHTEAFF. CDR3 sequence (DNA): TGTGCCAGTAGTCCCCGGGCTGGGGACCACACTGAAGCTTTCTTT. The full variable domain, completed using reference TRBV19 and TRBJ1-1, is DGGITQSPKYLFRKEGQNVTLSCEQNLNHDAMYWYRQDPGQGLRLIYYSQIVNDFQKGDIAEGYSVSREKKESFPLTVTSAQKNPTAFYLCASSPRAGDHTEAFFGQGTRLTVV.

DNA for the CDR3: TGTGCCAGCAGTTACACAGGGGCAACTAATGAAAAACTGTTTTTT. The encoded protein is CASSYTGATNEKLFF. The rearrangement links TRBV6-6 to TRBJ1-4, with 7 bases identical to TRBD1. CDR1 MNHNY and CDR2 SVGAGI come from the germline V gene (reference sequence). The CDR3 is made up of 15 amino acids. V was clipped by 2 bases and J by 0 bases; unmatched bases: 0.

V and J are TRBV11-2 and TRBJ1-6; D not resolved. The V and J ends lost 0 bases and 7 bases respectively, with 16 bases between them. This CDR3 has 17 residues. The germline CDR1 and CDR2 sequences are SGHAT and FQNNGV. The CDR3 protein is CASSLDPIWVKNSPLHF. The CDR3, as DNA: TGTGCCAGCAGCTTAGATCCTATCTGGGTTAAGAATTCACCCCTCCACTTT.

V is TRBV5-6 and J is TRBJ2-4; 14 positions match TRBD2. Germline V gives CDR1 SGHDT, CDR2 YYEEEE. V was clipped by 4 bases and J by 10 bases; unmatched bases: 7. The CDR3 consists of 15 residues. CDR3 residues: CASSLRLAGGLIQYF. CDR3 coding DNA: TGTGCCAGCAGCCTTAGACTAGCGGGAGGGCTTATTCAGTACTTC.

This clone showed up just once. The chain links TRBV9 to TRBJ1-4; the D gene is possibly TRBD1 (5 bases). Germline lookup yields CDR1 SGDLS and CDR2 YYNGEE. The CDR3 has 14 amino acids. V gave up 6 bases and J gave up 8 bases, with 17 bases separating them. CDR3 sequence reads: CASTNIPGGEKLFF. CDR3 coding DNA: TGTGCCAGCACCAACATCCCGGGGGGGGAAAAACTGTTTTTT.

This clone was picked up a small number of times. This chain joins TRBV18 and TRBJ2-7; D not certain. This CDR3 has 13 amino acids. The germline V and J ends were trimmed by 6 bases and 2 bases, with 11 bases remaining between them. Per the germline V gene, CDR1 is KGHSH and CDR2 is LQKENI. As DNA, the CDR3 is TGTGCCAGCTCCCAGATTTCAGCCTACGAGCAGTACTTC. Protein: CASSQISAYEQYF.

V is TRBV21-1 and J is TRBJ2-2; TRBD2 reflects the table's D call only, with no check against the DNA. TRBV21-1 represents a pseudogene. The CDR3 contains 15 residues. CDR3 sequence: CASTHSGENTGELFF. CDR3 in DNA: TGTGCCAGCACCCATAGCGGGGAGAACACCGGGGAGCTGTTTTTT.

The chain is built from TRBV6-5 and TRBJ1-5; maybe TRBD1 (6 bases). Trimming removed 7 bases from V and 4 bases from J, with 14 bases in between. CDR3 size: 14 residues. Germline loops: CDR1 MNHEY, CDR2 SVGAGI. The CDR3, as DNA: TGTGCCAGCATACTTGACAGGACTAATCAGCCCCAGCATTTT. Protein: CASILDRTNQPQHF.